The 25 T cell receptor beta chains presented below share a single source sample, sequenced in a study of T cell repertoires in cytomegalovirus infection. A single record per CDR3 protein comes from TCRdb applying MiXCR to the reads. The repertoire has a few hundred thousand distinct CDR3 sequences, approximately 26% of them found once; the top ten carry approximately 13%. Sequenced sample: PBMCs. These receptor sequences come from a human donor in good health (CMV status not recorded). Some clones in this sample may be carry-over from other donors' samples.

This chain connects TRBV28 to TRBJ1-5, with D possibly matching TRBD1 (5 bases). Germline assignment: CDR1 MDHEN and CDR2 SYDVKM. The V end lost 6 bases, the J end lost 11 bases, and 17 bases lay between the germline ends. This CDR3 region has 13 residues. The CDR3 nucleotides read TGTGCCAGCAGCCCCAGCGACCCCAGGGCCCAGCATTTT. Protein: CASSPSDPRAQHF.

The chain employs TRBV19 and TRBJ2-1; D is uncertain. The V gene's germline CDR1 is LNHDA and CDR2 SQIVND (reference sequence). CDR3 length: 11 amino acids. The V end was cut by 10 bases, the J end by 4 bases, with 8 bases between. The CDR3 sequence: CATRSYNEQFF. The CDR3 nucleotides are TGTGCCACCCGGTCTTACAATGAGCAGTTCTTC.

In its sample, this clonotype was seen a few times. CDR3 DNA: TGCAGTGTCGATCCCCTGGGCGGGAGGGCCAATGAGCAGTTCTTC. This codes for CSVDPLGGRANEQFF. The V gene is TRBV20-1, the J gene TRBJ2-1, with 9 bases that match TRBD2. V lost 7 bases, J lost 6 bases, and 13 bases stayed unmatched. CDR3 length: 15 amino acids. From germline, CDR1 is DFQATT and CDR2 SNEGSKA (reference sequence).

V usage is TRBV6-5 and J usage is TRBJ1-5, with D perhaps matching TRBD1 (5 bases). The CDR3 consists of 14 residues. The V gene's germline CDR1 is MNHEY and CDR2 SVGAGI. Trimming stripped 1 base from V and 11 bases from J, with 15 bases between. CDR3 sequence reads: CASSYWQGSPSQHF. CDR3 nucleotides: TGTGCCAGCAGTTACTGGCAGGGATCTCCGTCCCAGCATTTT.

This clonotype was seen many times. The V gene is TRBV12-3 or TRBV12-4, the J gene TRBJ2-3; 11 bases align to TRBD2. The J segment lost 0 bases and the V segment lost 5 bases, leaving 1 base of the junction unmatched. This CDR3 has 15 amino acids. The CDR3 region has the DNA TGTGCCAGCAGTCGGACTAGCGGGAGCACAGATACGCAGTATTTT. Translated: CASSRTSGSTDTQYF.

This clonotype was counted between two and nine times. The chain employs TRBV4-1 and TRBJ1-3; D is uncertain. Germline CDR1 is MGHRA and CDR2 is YSYEKL. V lost 4 bases and J 2 bases, leaving 18 bases between the germline ends. The CDR3 runs to 17 residues. CDR3 nucleotide sequence: TGCGCCAGCAGCCCCCTCATCCCCCCGGCGGCTGGAAACACCATATATTTT. Encoded protein: CASSPLIPPAAGNTIYF.

The V and J genes are TRBV6-6 and TRBJ1-1; TRBD1 might be the D (5 bases). The CDR3 has 14 residues. V lost 0 bases and J 7 bases, leaving 12 bases between the germline ends. Germline lookup yields CDR1 MNHNY and CDR2 SVGAGI (reference sequence). For the CDR3, the DNA is TGTGCCAGCAGTTACTCGGGGCCGGGCGTTGAAGCTTTCTTT. Residues: CASSYSGPGVEAFF.

This clonotype was recorded at least ten times. This chain connects TRBV7-2 to TRBJ1-3; TRBD1 might be the D (6 bases). CDR1 is SGHTA and CDR2 is FQGNSA in the germline V gene. CDR3 length: 14 amino acids. Trimming cost V 5 bases and J 4 bases, with 12 bases left between them. CDR3 DNA: TGTGCCAGCAGCCCGGGGGCCCTGGGAAACACCATATATTTT. Protein: CASSPGALGNTIYF.

This chain connects TRBV7-6 to TRBJ2-5; unclear D gene. CDR1 is SGHVS and CDR2 is FNYEAQ in the germline V gene. This CDR3 is 12 amino acids long. Trimming removed 5 bases from V and 5 bases from J, with 9 bases in between. CDR3 DNA: TGTGCCAGCAGCATCATTTTCGAGACCCAGTACTTC. Protein: CASSIIFETQYF.

This clonotype appeared a few times. The rearrangement joins TRBV11-2 to TRBJ2-3; 9 bases match TRBD1. J gave up 3 bases and V 3 bases, and 10 bases lay outside the gene matches. The V gene's germline CDR1 is SGHAT and CDR2 FQNNGV. The CDR3 extends over 17 amino acids. The CDR3 coding sequence is TGTGCCAGCAGCTTGGGACAGGGCTTGTGGGTGACAGATACGCAGTATTTT. The encoded protein is CASSLGQGLWVTDTQYF.

The J gene is TRBJ2-5, the V gene TRBV28; tentatively, D is TRBD1 (6 bases). Germline CDR1 MDHEN, CDR2 SYDVKM. Trimming removed 3 bases at V and 4 bases at J, with 15 bases between. This CDR3 comprises 15 residues. The CDR3 is CASSLLQGPGETQYF. CDR3 in DNA: TGTGCCAGCAGTTTGCTCCAGGGGCCTGGAGAGACCCAGTACTTC.

This clonotype was detected a few times. The CDR3: CASRRGPQETQYF. CDR3 in DNA: TGTGCCAGCAGACGGGGACCGCAAGAGACCCAGTACTTC. The chain joins TRBV7-9 to TRBJ2-5, with D tentatively TRBD1 or TRBD2 (5 bases each). Trimming left V 6 bases short and J 2 bases short, with 10 bases between. This CDR3 contains 13 residues. The germline V gene encodes CDR1 SEHNR and CDR2 FQNEAQ (reference sequence).

The chain has TRBV6-2 or TRBV6-3 and TRBJ1-2; 8 nucleotides align to TRBD1. Germline CDR1 is MNHEY and CDR2 is SVGEGT. This CDR3 has 15 residues. V shed 6 bases and J 8 bases; nucleotides not matched to a gene: 14. CDR3 residues: CASSRGGDRGHGYTF. The CDR3 DNA reads as TGTGCCAGCAGCCGAGGAGGTGACAGGGGTCACGGCTACACCTTC.

This clonotype appeared once. The chain combines TRBV6-2 or TRBV6-3 with TRBJ1-1, with D unclear. There are 14 residues in the CDR3. Germline values: CDR1 MNHEY, CDR2 SVGEGT. Trimming stripped 9 bases from V and 2 bases from J, with 16 bases between. The CDR3 bases are TGTGCCAGTCGTGTTTTGCACATAAACACTGAAGCTTTCTTT. This encodes CASRVLHINTEAFF.

This clonotype has only a few counts. The rearrangement links TRBV6-1 to TRBJ2-2; a weak D match, TRBD2 (5 bases). V was cut by 6 bases and J by 1 base, with 9 bases left in between. The CDR3 spans 14 residues. CDR1 is MNHNS, CDR2 SASEGT, per germline. CDR3 DNA sequence: TGTGCCAGCAGAGAGGGAAGGAACACCGGGGAGCTGTTTTTT. The encoded protein is CASREGRNTGELFF.

The gene calls are TRBV28 and TRBJ1-1; D uncertain. Trimming took 2 bases from V and 12 from J, leaving 13 bases between them. The CDR3 has 12 amino acids. Germline V gives CDR1 MDHEN, CDR2 SYDVKM. The CDR3 reads CASSLRAPGSFF. The CDR3 DNA is TGTGCCAGCAGTTTAAGGGCCCCCGGGTCTTTCTTT. Full variable domain (rest looked up from reference TRBV28 and TRBJ1-1): DVKVTQSSRYLVKRTGEKVFLECVQDMDHENMFWYRQDPGLGLRLIYFSYDVKMKEKGDIPEGYSVSREKKERFSLILESASTNQTSMYLCASSLRAPGSFFGQGTRLTVV.

About this clonotype itself: One end of the junction is discordant with germline, which a read error may explain. This chain uses TRBV19 with TRBJ2-1, with D possibly TRBD2 on 6 matching bases. Germline CDR1 and CDR2: LNHDA and SQIVND (reference sequence). This CDR3 is 14 amino acids long. The DNA of the CDR3 is TGTGCCAATAGTTGGCAGGGAGGAGTCAATGAGCAGTTCTTC. Encoded protein: CANSWQGGVNEQFF.

This clonotype occurred once. The CDR3 sequence: CASSYSASSGRGTEETQYF. The CDR3 region has the DNA TGTGCCAGCAGTTACTCGGCGTCTAGCGGGAGGGGAACGGAAGAGACCCAGTACTTC. This chain uses TRBV6-2 or TRBV6-3 with TRBJ2-5; 12 bases match TRBD2. The germline gives CDR1 MNHEY, CDR2 SVGEGT. V was clipped by 0 bases and J by 3 bases; unmatched bases: 11. CDR3 length equals 19 residues.

In this sample, this clonotype turned up many times. This sequence joins TRBV27 and TRBJ2-7; D call uncertain. The CDR3 length is 12 residues. V lost 5 bases, J lost 3 bases, and 8 bases lay in between. Germline lookup yields CDR1 MNHEY and CDR2 SMNVEV (reference sequence). CDR3 protein: CASSTSSYEQYF. The CDR3 region has the DNA TGTGCCAGCAGTACGTCCAGCTACGAGCAGTACTTC.

This clonotype has a single count. The J gene is TRBJ1-4, the V gene TRBV27; perhaps TRBD1 as D (6 bases). V was pared by 7 bases and J by 0 bases, with 15 bases between. Germline values: CDR1 MNHEY, CDR2 SMNVEV (reference sequence). The CDR3 length is 16 residues. CDR3 loop: CASKEGGQATNEKLFF. In DNA form, the CDR3 reads TGTGCCAGCAAAGAGGGGGGGCAAGCAACTAATGAAAAACTGTTTTTT. Full variable domain (remainder filled in from reference TRBV27 and TRBJ1-4): EAQVTQNPRYLITVTGKKLTVTCSQNMNHEYMSWYRQDPGLGLRQIYYSMNVEVTDKGDVPEGYKVSRKEKRNFPLILESPSPNQTSLYFCASKEGGQATNEKLFFGSGTQLSVL.

The CDR3 sequence is CASSLWGAGTASYEQYF. Here the CDR3 DNA reads TGTGCCAGCAGTTTATGGGGTGCCGGGACAGCCTCCTACGAGCAGTACTTC. V is TRBV28 and J is TRBJ2-7; 7 positions agree with TRBD1. The CDR3 sequence is 17 residues long. CDR1 MDHEN and CDR2 SYDVKM come from the germline V gene. With V trimmed by 0 bases and J by 0 bases, 8 bases remained unmatched.

This clonotype was counted a few times. This chain connects TRBV7-6 to TRBJ2-3; TRBD2 matches at 8 bases. Germline loops: CDR1 SGHVS, CDR2 FNYEAQ. V was pared by 5 bases and J by 4 bases, with 5 bases of the junction left unmatched. The CDR3 has 14 amino acids. The chain's CDR3 is CASSDSGIPDTQYF. The CDR3 region has the DNA TGTGCCAGCAGCGATAGCGGGATCCCAGATACGCAGTATTTT.

The rearrangement joins TRBV6-8 to TRBJ1-2; D call uncertain. This CDR3 contains 13 residues. Germline CDR1 reads MNHGY; CDR2 reads SAAAGT. Trimming cost V 6 bases and J 1 base, with 9 bases left between them. CDR3 sequence reads: CASRPTDNYGYTF. The CDR3 DNA follows: TGTGCCAGCAGACCTACAGATAACTATGGCTACACCTTC.

The gene calls are TRBV2 and TRBJ2-1; 12 bases line up with TRBD2. V lost 2 bases and J lost 4; bases outside the gene matches: 3. Looked up from germline, CDR1 is SNHLY and CDR2 is FYNNEI. The CDR3 extends over 16 amino acids. The CDR3 loop is CASSELAGGRYNEQFF. In nucleotides, the CDR3 is TGTGCCAGCAGTGAACTAGCGGGAGGGAGGTACAATGAGCAGTTCTTC.

This chain uses TRBV23-1 with TRBJ2-7; 15 bases match TRBD2. TRBV23-1 counts as an open reading frame of uncertain function. The J segment lost 4 bases and the V segment lost 6 bases, leaving 1 base of the junction unmatched. CDR3 length equals 14 residues. The CDR3 DNA reads as TGCGCCAGCAGGGGACTAGCGGGAGGTTACGAGCAGTACTTC. Its translation: CASRGLAGGYEQYF.